These 8 T cell receptor beta chains were all obtained from the same sample, sequenced in a study of T cell responses to AZD1222 COVID-19 vaccine. Using immunoSEQ multiplex PCR, the repertoire was profiled, and TCRdb retains in-frame clones only, with some absent. This table holds 150,000 or so clones, 80% to 90% found once. Sequences were derived from peripheral blood, sampled 28 days after the second dose of the MenACWY control vaccine. These receptors were taken from an adult who received the MenACWY meningococcal vaccine as a control.

This sequence joins TRBV10-2 and TRBJ1-2; D is perhaps TRBD1 (6 bases). This CDR3 contains 14 residues. V was pared by 6 bases and J by 4 bases, with 15 bases between. Per germline, CDR1 WSHSY and CDR2 SAAADI. CDR3 region: CASSWDNEGYGYTF. Written as DNA, the CDR3 is TGCGCCAGCAGCTGGGACAACGAGGGCTATGGCTACACCTTC.

This chain joins TRBV6-5 and TRBJ1-4, with D perhaps TRBD1 (5 bases). The CDR3 is made up of 13 amino acids. Germline-derived CDR1 and CDR2 are MNHEY and SVGAGI. V shed 6 bases and J shed 8 bases, with 13 bases lying between them. The CDR3 DNA follows: TGTGCCAGCAGGATCCAGGGAAGCGAAAAACTGTTTTTT. Its protein is CASRIQGSEKLFF.

The chain has TRBV27 and TRBJ2-4; the D gene is possibly TRBD1 (6 bases). V lost 4 bases and J 9 bases, leaving 16 bases between the germline ends. Germline assignment: CDR1 MNHEY and CDR2 SMNVEV (reference sequence). This CDR3 spans 14 amino acids. The CDR3 region is CASSSRQAISIQYF. CDR3 DNA sequence: TGTGCCAGCAGTTCGCGACAGGCGATTAGCATTCAGTACTTC.

The genes are TRBV19 and TRBJ1-1; D unclear. The V end lost 5 bases, the J end lost 3 bases, and 10 bases lay between the germline ends. Germline V gene data show CDR1 as LNHDA and CDR2 as SQIVND (reference sequence). The CDR3 is made up of 13 amino acids. CDR3 nucleotides: TGTGCCAGTAGTTATGCCGGGGACACTGAAGCTTTCTTT. Its translation: CASSYAGDTEAFF. Full variable domain (missing parts from reference TRBV19 and TRBJ1-1): DGGITQSPKYLFRKEGQNVTLSCEQNLNHDAMYWYRQDPGQGLRLIYYSQIVNDFQKGDIAEGYSVSREKKESFPLTVTSAQKNPTAFYLCASSYAGDTEAFFGQGTRLTVV.

This chain links TRBV6-5 with TRBJ2-7; D remains unclear. The germline gives CDR1 MNHEY, CDR2 SVGAGI. The CDR3 loop spans 15 amino acids. The germline V and J ends were trimmed by 7 bases and 8 bases, with 24 bases remaining between them. The chain's CDR3 is CASTHPGPGPTKQYF. Here the CDR3 DNA reads TGTGCCAGCACTCATCCTGGGCCGGGCCCAACTAAGCAGTACTTC.

The V call is TRBV6-5, the J call TRBJ1-2, with TRBD1 identical over 8 bases. CDR3 length: 14 residues. J lost 14 bases, V lost 2 bases, and 13 bases had no gene match. The germline gives CDR1 MNHEY, CDR2 SVGAGI. CDR3 sequence (DNA): TGTGCCAGCAGTTACGGTGACCCAGGGGGCGAGGTTACCTTC. Its translation: CASSYGDPGGEVTF.

This sequence joins TRBV29-1 and TRBJ2-5; TRBD1 or TRBD2 may be the D gene (5 bases each). The CDR3 length is 13 residues. CDR1 is SQVTM, CDR2 ANQGSEA, per germline. V was pared by 3 bases and J by 5 bases, with 13 bases between. The CDR3 coding sequence is TGCAGCGTTGACTTGGGCTGGGGGGAGACCCAGTACTTC. Amino acids: CSVDLGWGETQYF.

In its sample, this clone was seen once. The rearrangement links TRBV5-1 to TRBJ2-7; 9 bases agree with TRBD2. The trim removed 0 bases at V and 2 bases at J, leaving 6 bases unmatched. The germline V gene encodes CDR1 SGHRS and CDR2 YFSETQ. The CDR3 covers 16 residues. The CDR3: CASSLAASGEAYEQYF. DNA for the CDR3: TGCGCCAGCAGCTTGGCCGCTAGCGGGGAAGCCTACGAGCAGTACTTC.